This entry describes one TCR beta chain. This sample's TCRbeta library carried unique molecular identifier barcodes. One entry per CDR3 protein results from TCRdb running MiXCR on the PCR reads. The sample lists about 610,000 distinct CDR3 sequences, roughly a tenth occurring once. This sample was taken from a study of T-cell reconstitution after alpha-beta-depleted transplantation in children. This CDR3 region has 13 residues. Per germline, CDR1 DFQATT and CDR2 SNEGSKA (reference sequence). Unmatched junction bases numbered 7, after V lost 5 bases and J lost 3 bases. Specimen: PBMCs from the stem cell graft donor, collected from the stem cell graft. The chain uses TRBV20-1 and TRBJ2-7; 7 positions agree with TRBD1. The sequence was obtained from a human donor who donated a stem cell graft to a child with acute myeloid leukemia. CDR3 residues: CSAPRQGSYEQYF. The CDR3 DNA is TGCAGTGCTCCTCGACAGGGAAGCTACGAGCAGTACTTC.